The 16 T cell receptor beta chains reported below all come from one sample, sequenced in a study of cytomegalovirus exposure and HLA in healthy donors. The primer mix had 60 Vbeta and 13 Jbeta primers. Profiling relied on immunoSEQ multiplex PCR, and the TCRdb table lists in-frame clones only, not all of them. The profile covers about 170,000 clones, with about 73% appearing a single time and about 12% taken by the ten largest. The sample was PBMCs. Source of these receptors: a woman aged 45 to 65 in good health and CMV-seropositive.

V and J are TRBV10-1 and TRBJ2-3; 11 bases fit TRBD2. V was clipped by 6 bases and J by 5 bases; unmatched bases: 7. Germline V CDR1 and CDR2: WNHNN, SYGVQD (reference sequence). The CDR3 sequence is 15 residues long. Written as DNA, the CDR3 is TGCGCCAGCAGCGATCTAGCGGGGGGCGTAGATACGCAGTATTTT. Translation: CASSDLAGGVDTQYF.

This chain links TRBV2 with TRBJ2-5, with D perhaps TRBD2 (5 bases). V was shortened by 8 bases and J by 11 bases, with 21 bases between the two germline ends. The CDR3 runs 13 residues. Germline assignment: CDR1 SNHLY and CDR2 FYNNEI. The CDR3 loop is CASYRSSGGEQYF. CDR3 DNA sequence: TGTGCCAGCTATAGATCGAGTGGAGGAGAGCAGTACTTC.

This clone was picked up one time. The CDR3 nucleotides are TGCGCCAGCAGCTTTCCGACTAGTCTTACAGATACGCAGTATTTT. It codes for CASSFPTSLTDTQYF. This chain uses TRBV5-1 with TRBJ2-3; TRBD2 might be the D (6 bases). Germline V CDR1 and CDR2: SGHRS, YFSETQ. This CDR3 spans 15 amino acids. Trimming removed 2 bases from V and 3 bases from J, with 13 bases in between.

This clone was observed a single time. This chain uses TRBV2 with TRBJ1-2; weak D call: TRBD1 (6 bases). The CDR3 loop spans 12 amino acids. Trimming left V 6 bases short and J 8 bases short, with 13 bases between. The germline V gene encodes CDR1 SNHLY and CDR2 FYNNEI. CDR3 residues: CASSGDIKGYTF. The CDR3 DNA is TGTGCCAGCAGCGGGGACATCAAGGGCTACACCTTC.

The V call is TRBV28, the J call TRBJ1-5; 8 bases agree with TRBD1. The germline V gene encodes CDR1 MDHEN and CDR2 SYDVKM. CDR3 length: 15 amino acids. V was clipped by 3 bases and J by 8 bases; unmatched bases: 9. Here the CDR3 DNA reads TGTGCCAGCAGTTTGGGGGGTGGACAGGGAAAGCCCCAGCATTTT. It translates to CASSLGGGQGKPQHF.

CDR3 region: CASSTETGGFGGYTF. The CDR3 DNA is TGTGCCAGCAGCACCGAGACAGGGGGATTCGGTGGCTACACCTTC. The chain is built from TRBV5-4 and TRBJ1-2; 9 positions agree with TRBD1. V was pared by 4 bases and J by 7 bases, with 11 bases of the junction left unmatched. From germline, CDR1 is SGHNT and CDR2 YYREEE (reference sequence). The CDR3 loop spans 15 amino acids.

The CDR3 loop is CAWSVHSLDTQYF. CDR3 DNA: TGTGCCTGGAGTGTCCACTCCCTAGATACGCAGTATTTT. The chain couples TRBV30 to TRBJ2-3; unclear D gene. CDR1 GTSNPN and CDR2 SVGIG come from the germline V gene (reference sequence). CDR3 length: 13 residues. Trimming removed 0 bases at V and 5 bases at J, with 9 bases between.

This chain joins TRBV5-4 and TRBJ1-2; D gene ambiguous. The CDR3 spans 13 residues. Per germline, CDR1 SGHNT and CDR2 YYREEE (reference sequence). V lost 1 base and J lost 2, with 6 bases in between. Written as DNA, the CDR3 is TGTGCCAGCAGCTTGTCGGAGAACTATGGCTACACCTTC. It is translated as CASSLSENYGYTF.

As to this clone: An end of the junction differs from the germline gene, which may be a read error. The V gene is TRBV27, the J gene TRBJ1-3; the match to TRBD1 covers 7 bases. The CDR3 is 16 amino acids. CDR1 and CDR2 from the germline V gene are MNHEY and SMNVEV (reference sequence). The CDR3, as DNA: TGTGCCAGCAGTCCGGGACAGCCCTACTCTGGAAACGCCATATATTTT. Its translation is CASSPGQPYSGNAIYF.

V gene TRBV11-3 combines with J gene TRBJ2-2; weak D call: TRBD2 (5 bases). CDR1 is SGHNT and CDR2 is YENEEA in the germline V gene. Trimming took off 5 bases at V and 0 bases at J, with 13 bases between the two ends. The CDR3 has 16 amino acids. The CDR3 reads CASSVTWGANTGELFF. The CDR3 bases are TGTGCCAGCAGCGTTACATGGGGAGCGAACACCGGGGAGCTGTTTTTT.

V usage is TRBV30 and J usage is TRBJ2-5, with TRBD1 matching over 9 bases. With the DNA end fitting TRBJ2-7 better, the J assignment may be wrong. This CDR3 contains 14 residues. Looked up from germline, CDR1 is GTSNPN and CDR2 is SVGIG (reference sequence). DNA for the CDR3: TGTGCCTGGAGCGGGACAGGGCCTTCCTACGAGCAGTACTTC. Translated, it gives CAWSGTGPSYEQYF.

J is TRBJ2-2 and V is TRBV13; 8 bases are shared with TRBD1. This CDR3 spans 17 amino acids. Germline assignment: CDR1 PRHDT and CDR2 FYEKMQ (reference sequence). J was trimmed by 1 base and V by 2 bases; bases with no gene match: 6. The chain's CDR3 is CASSLQGALGNTGELFF. The CDR3 nucleotides read TGTGCCAGCAGCTTACAGGGGGCGCTGGGGAACACCGGGGAGCTGTTTTTT.

This chain connects TRBV9 to TRBJ2-7; the D gene is possibly TRBD1 (6 bases). Deletions cut 3 bases from V and 0 bases from J, with 10 bases between. The CDR3 has 14 amino acids. Germline V gene data show CDR1 as SGDLS and CDR2 as YYNGEE. Here the CDR3 reads CASSARDTSYEQYF. Here the CDR3 DNA reads TGTGCCAGCAGCGCGAGGGACACCTCCTACGAGCAGTACTTC.

This clone was detected once. V usage is TRBV19 and J usage is TRBJ1-4; the D is unclear. V was pared by 5 bases and J by 5 bases, with 15 bases between. The CDR3 length is 15 residues. In germline, CDR1 is LNHDA, CDR2 SQIVND (reference sequence). The CDR3 DNA reads as TGTGCCAGTAGTTCCCTGGGTGGGAGGAATGAAAAACTGTTTTTT. Residues: CASSSLGGRNEKLFF.

The chain uses TRBV10-3 and TRBJ1-1; 8 bases map to TRBD1. Germline CDR1 is ENHRY and CDR2 is SYGVKD. This CDR3 contains 15 residues. After removal of 4 bases from V and 3 bases from J, the junction contained 7 bases not matched to a gene. In nucleotides, the CDR3 is TGTGCCATCAGTGGGAGGACAGGGATCGACACTGAAGCTTTCTTT. Its protein is CAISGRTGIDTEAFF.

This clone was seen a single time. This chain links TRBV6-6 with TRBJ2-1; TRBD1 matches at 9 bases. Germline CDR1 is MNHNY and CDR2 is SVGAGI (reference sequence). Trimming took 5 bases from V and 8 from J; bases not matched to a gene: 10. The CDR3 has 15 residues. The CDR3 region is CASSPGTGNSHEQFF. The CDR3 bases are TGTGCCAGCAGTCCCGGGACAGGGAATTCGCATGAGCAGTTCTTC.